Sequencing of this T cell receptor beta chain was carried out in a study of blood T cell repertoires in COVID-19. In the study overall: The United States, Italy and Spain supplied acute and convalescent COVID-19 samples. Sample material is recorded as cDNA or gDNA derived from T cells, B-cell-depleted T cells, or PBMCs.

The V gene end was trimmed by 8 bases and the J gene end by 4 bases; junction bases not matched to a gene: 25. The CDR3 spans 19 residues. Per the germline V gene, CDR1 is SNHLY and CDR2 is FYNNEI. Clones were read by immunoSEQ multiplex PCR, and TCRdb kept only the in-frame ones, dropping some. The sample carries approximately 120,000 clones, over 65% recorded once. The sample comprised peripheral blood. V usage is TRBV2 and J usage is TRBJ1-2; 7 bases align to TRBD1. The receptor was derived from a woman aged 60-75 years with acute or convalescent COVID-19. CDR3 sequence (DNA): TGTGCCAGCCTCAGTGGGACCGGGACAGCCGACTTGTATTTCTATGGCTACACCTTC. This gives the protein CASLSGTGTADLYFYGYTF.